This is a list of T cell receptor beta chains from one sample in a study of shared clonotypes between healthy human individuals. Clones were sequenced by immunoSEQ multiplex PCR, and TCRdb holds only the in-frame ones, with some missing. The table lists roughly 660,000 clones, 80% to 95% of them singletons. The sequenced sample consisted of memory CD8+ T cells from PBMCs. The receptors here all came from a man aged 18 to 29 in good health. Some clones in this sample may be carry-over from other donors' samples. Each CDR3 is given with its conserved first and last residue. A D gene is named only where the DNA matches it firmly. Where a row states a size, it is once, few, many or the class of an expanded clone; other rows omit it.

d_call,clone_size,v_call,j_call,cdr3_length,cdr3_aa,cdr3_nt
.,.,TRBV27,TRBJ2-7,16,CASSPGGVDRVAEQYF,TGTGCCAGCAGTCCGGGGGGTGTGGACAGGGTTGCCGAGCAGTACTTC
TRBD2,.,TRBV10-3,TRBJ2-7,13,CAPHPGGGTEQYF,TGTGCCCCACACCCTGGGGGGGGGACCGAGCAGTACTTC
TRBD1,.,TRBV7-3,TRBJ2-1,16,CASSLGYGTGVNEQFF,TGTGCCAGCAGCTTAGGATACGGGACAGGGGTCAATGAGCAGTTCTTC
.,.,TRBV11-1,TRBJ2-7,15,CASSPNPGPSYEQYF,TGTGCCAGCAGCCCGAACCCGGGACCTAGCTACGAGCAGTACTTC
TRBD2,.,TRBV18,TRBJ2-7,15,CASSPDAGVFTEQYF,TGTGCCAGCTCACCAGACGCGGGAGTTTTCACCGAGCAGTACTTC
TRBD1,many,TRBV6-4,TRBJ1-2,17,CASSDTPYSLGTGGEAF,TGTGCCAGCAGTGATACTCCCTACAGTCTGGGGACAGGGGGCGAAGCCTTC
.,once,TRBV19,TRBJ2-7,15,CASSIDPHDRYEQYF,TGTGCCAGTAGTATAGATCCACATGATCGGTACGAGCAGTACTTC
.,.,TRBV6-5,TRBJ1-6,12,CASSPDSRNYHF,TGTGCCAGCAGCCCCGACAGCCGCAATTACCACTTT
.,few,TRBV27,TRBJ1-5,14,CASRIQGGNQPQHF,TGTGCCAGCAGAATACAGGGAGGCAATCAGCCCCAGCATTTT
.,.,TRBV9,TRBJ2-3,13,CASSVDQGDTQYF,TGTGCCAGCAGCGTAGACCAGGGAGATACGCAGTATTTT
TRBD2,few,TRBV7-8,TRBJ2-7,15,CASIPGRDGSYEQYF,TGTGCCAGCATCCCCGGGAGGGACGGATCCTACGAGCAGTACTTC
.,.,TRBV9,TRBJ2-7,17,CASSVKGGGSPPYEQYF,TGTGCCAGCAGCGTAAAGGGTGGAGGGTCGCCTCCCTACGAGCAGTACTTC
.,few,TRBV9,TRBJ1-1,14,CASSVGLPNTEAFF,TGTGCCAGCAGCGTTGGGTTACCGAACACTGAAGCTTTCTTT
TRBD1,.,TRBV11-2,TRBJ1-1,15,CASSSRTEGATEAFF,TGTGCCAGCAGCTCTCGGACGGAGGGGGCCACTGAAGCTTTCTTT
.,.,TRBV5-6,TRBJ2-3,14,CASSAWASGDTQYF,TGTGCCAGCAGCGCTTGGGCTTCGGGAGATACGCAGTATTTT
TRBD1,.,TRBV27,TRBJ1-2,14,CASSLTGVNYGYTF,TGTGCCAGCAGTTTAACAGGGGTAAACTATGGCTACACCTTC
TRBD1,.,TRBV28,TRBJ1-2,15,CASSLKGQVYLGYTF,TGTGCCAGCAGTTTAAAGGGACAGGTTTACCTAGGCTACACCTTC
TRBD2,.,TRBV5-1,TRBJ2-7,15,CASSSPGTRNYEQYF,TGCGCCAGCAGCTCGCCTGGGACTAGGAACTACGAGCAGTACTTC
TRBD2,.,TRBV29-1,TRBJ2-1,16,CSVEYWSSGSYNEQFF,TGCAGCGTTGAATACTGGTCTAGCGGATCCTACAATGAGCAGTTCTTC
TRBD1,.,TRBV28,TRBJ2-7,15,CASSQTGGWSYEQYF,TGTGCCAGCAGCCAGACAGGGGGATGGTCCTACGAGCAGTACTTC
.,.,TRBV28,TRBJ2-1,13,CASSPGVGNEQFF,TGTGCCAGCAGCCCCGGAGTGGGAAATGAGCAGTTCTTC
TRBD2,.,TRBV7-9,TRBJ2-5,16,CASSLTSGGHQETQYF,TGTGCCAGCAGCTTAACTTCGGGAGGGCACCAAGAGACCCAGTACTTC
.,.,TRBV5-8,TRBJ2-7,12,CASSLAPNEQYF,TGTGCCAGCAGCTTGGCCCCGAACGAGCAGTACTTC
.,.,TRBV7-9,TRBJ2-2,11,CASLGTGELFF,TGTGCCAGCTTGGGGACCGGGGAGCTGTTTTTT
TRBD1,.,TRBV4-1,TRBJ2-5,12,CASRDSQETQYF,TGCGCCAGTCGGGACAGCCAAGAGACCCAGTACTTC
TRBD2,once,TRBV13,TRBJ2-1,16,CASSPGLAGTPGEQFF,TGTGCCAGCAGCCCGGGACTAGCGGGAACCCCTGGTGAGCAGTTCTTC
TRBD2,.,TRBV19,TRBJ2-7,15,CASSILAGGPSEQYF,TGTGCCAGTAGTATCCTAGCGGGAGGGCCGAGTGAGCAGTACTTC
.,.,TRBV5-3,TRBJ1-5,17,CARSYGGGTASNQPQHF,TGTGCCAGAAGCTACGGGGGCGGGACGGCGAGCAATCAGCCCCAGCATTTT
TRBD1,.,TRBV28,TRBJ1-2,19,CASDTGTAPLGGSGYGYTF,TGTGCCAGCGACACCGGGACAGCGCCCTTGGGGGGGAGTGGCTATGGCTACACCTTC
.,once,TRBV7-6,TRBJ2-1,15,CASSLIDSSYNEQFF,TGTGCCAGCAGCTTAATTGACAGCTCCTACAATGAGCAGTTCTTC
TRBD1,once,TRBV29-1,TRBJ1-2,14,CSVEDPGQEYGYTF,TGCAGCGTTGAAGACCCGGGACAGGAGTATGGCTACACCTTC
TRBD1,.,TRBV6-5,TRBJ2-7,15,CASSVRGQGPYEQYF,TGTGCCAGCAGTGTCCGCGGACAGGGCCCCTACGAGCAGTACTTC
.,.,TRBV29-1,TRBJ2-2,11,CSVGSTGELFF,TGCAGCGTTGGCAGCACCGGGGAGCTGTTTTTT
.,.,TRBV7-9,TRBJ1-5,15,CASSSHPGSNQPQHF,TGTGCCAGCAGCTCCCATCCGGGGAGCAATCAGCCCCAGCATTTT
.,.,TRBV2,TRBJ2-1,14,CASSEVRGGNEQFF,TGTGCCAGCAGTGAAGTTCGCGGTGGGAATGAGCAGTTCTTC
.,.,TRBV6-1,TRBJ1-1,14,CASSEYFSGDGAFF,TGTGCCAGCAGTGAATATTTCTCCGGGGACGGGGCTTTCTTT
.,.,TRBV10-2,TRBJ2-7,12,CATLGDRYEQYF,TGCGCCACCCTCGGGGATCGGTACGAGCAGTACTTC
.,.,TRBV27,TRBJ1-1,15,CASSLWGGMGTEAFF,TGTGCCAGCAGTTTATGGGGAGGAATGGGAACTGAAGCTTTCTTT
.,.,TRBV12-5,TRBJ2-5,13,CASGRGGEETQYF,TGTGCTAGTGGGCGAGGAGGAGAAGAGACCCAGTACTTC
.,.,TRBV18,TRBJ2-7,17,CASSPSDWADTVYEQYF,TGTGCCAGCTCACCAAGTGACTGGGCCGACACGGTGTACGAGCAGTACTTC
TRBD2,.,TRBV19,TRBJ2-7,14,CASSIGRTSYEQYF,TGTGCCAGTAGTATCGGGAGGACCTCCTACGAGCAGTACTTC
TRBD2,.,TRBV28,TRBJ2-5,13,CASSLLGTSGRNF,TGTGCCAGCAGTCTTTTGGGGACTAGCGGGAGGAACTTC
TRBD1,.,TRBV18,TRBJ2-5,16,CASSPLGTGDRETQYF,TGTGCCAGCTCACCACTCGGGACAGGGGATCGAGAGACCCAGTACTTC
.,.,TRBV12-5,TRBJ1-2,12,CASGSSDYGYTF,TGTGCTAGTGGTTCGTCGGATTATGGCTACACCTTC
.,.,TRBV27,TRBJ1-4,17,CASSPSLGAAANEKLFF,TGTGCCAGCAGTCCCTCTCTGGGGGCAGCGGCTAATGAAAAACTGTTTTTT
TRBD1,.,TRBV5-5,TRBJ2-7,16,CASSWRGTGGYYEQYF,TGTGCCAGCAGCTGGCGAGGGACAGGGGGATACTACGAGCAGTACTTC
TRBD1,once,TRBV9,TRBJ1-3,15,CASSGGTGEGNTIYF,TGTGCCAGCAGCGGAGGAACAGGGGAGGGAAACACCATATATTTT
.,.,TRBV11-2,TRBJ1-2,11,CASSLALGYTF,TGTGCCAGCAGCTTAGCACTTGGCTACACCTTC
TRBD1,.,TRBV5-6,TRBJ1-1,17,CASSSFGDRGRWTEAFF,TGTGCCAGCAGCAGCTTCGGGGACAGGGGGCGGTGGACTGAAGCTTTCTTT
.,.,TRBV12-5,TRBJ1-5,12,CASALENQPQHF,TGTGCTAGTGCCCTGGAGAATCAGCCCCAGCATTTT
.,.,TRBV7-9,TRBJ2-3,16,CASSPTDYLFTDTQYF,TGTGCCAGCAGCCCGACGGACTACCTCTTCACAGATACGCAGTATTTT
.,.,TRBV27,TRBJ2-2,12,CASSLRYGELFF,TGTGCCAGCAGTTTAAGATACGGGGAGCTGTTTTTT
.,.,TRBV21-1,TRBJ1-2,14,CASSPAGRGGGYTF,TGTGCCAGCAGCCCCGCGGGCAGGGGTGGGGGCTACACCTTC
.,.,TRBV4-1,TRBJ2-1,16,CASSQGAEGSYNEQFF,TGCGCCAGCAGCCAAGGGGCAGAAGGCTCCTACAATGAGCAGTTCTTC
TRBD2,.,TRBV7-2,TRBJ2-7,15,CASSPRGGRAEVQYF,TGTGCCAGCAGCCCGCGTGGCGGGAGGGCCGAAGTGCAGTACTTC